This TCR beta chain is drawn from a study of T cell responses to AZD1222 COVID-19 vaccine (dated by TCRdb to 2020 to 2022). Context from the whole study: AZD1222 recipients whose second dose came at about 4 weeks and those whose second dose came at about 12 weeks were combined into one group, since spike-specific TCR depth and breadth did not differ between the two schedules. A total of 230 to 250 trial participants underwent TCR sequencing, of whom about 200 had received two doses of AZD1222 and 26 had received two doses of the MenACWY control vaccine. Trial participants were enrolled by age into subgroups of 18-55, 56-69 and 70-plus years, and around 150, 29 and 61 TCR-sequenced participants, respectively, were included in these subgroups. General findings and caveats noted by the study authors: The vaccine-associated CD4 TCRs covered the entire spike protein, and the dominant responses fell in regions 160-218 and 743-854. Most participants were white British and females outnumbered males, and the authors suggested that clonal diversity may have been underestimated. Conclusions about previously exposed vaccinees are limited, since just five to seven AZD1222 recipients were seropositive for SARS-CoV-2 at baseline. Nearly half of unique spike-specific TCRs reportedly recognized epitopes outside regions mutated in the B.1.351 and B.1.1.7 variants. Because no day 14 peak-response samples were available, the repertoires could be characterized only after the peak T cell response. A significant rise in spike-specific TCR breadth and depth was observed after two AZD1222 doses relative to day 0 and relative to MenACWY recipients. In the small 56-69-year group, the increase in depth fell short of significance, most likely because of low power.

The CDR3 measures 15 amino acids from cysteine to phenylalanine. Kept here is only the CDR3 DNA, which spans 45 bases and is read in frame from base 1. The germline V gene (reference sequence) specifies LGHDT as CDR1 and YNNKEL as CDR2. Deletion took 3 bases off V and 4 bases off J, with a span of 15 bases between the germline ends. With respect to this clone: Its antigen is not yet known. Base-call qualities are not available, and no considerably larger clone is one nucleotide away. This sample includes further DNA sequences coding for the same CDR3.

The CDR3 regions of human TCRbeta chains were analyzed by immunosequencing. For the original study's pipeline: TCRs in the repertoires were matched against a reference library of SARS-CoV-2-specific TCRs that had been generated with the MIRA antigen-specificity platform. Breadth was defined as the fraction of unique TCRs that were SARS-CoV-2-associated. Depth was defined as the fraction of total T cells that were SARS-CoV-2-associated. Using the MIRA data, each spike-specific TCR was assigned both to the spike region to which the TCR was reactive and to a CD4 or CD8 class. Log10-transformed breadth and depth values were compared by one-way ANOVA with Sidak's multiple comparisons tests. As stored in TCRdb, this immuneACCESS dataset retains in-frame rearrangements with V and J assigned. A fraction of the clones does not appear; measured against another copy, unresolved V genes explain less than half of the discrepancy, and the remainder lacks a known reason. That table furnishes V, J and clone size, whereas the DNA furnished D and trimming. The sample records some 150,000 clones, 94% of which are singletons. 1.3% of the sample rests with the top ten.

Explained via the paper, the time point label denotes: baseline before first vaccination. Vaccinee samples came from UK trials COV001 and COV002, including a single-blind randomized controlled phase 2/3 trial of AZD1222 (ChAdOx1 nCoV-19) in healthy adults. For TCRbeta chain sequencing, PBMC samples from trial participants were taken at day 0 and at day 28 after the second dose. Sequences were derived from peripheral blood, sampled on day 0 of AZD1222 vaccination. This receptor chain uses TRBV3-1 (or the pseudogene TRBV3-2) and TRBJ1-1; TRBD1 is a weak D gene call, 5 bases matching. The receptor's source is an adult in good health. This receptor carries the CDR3 CASSQLRGLGTEAFF. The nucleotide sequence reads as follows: TGTGCCAGCAGCCAGTTAAGGGGATTGGGCACTGAAGCTTTCTTT.